The sequence of this T cell receptor beta chain was determined in a study of stem cell transplantation in POMP-related autoinflammatory disease. Findings and caveats of the study: In PRAID patients, the number of distinct TRB V-J gene pairings was restricted.

Concerning this clone itself: No antigen is known for it.

Sequenced by immunoSEQ multiplex PCR; TCRdb stores in-frame clones only, minus some. Altogether roughly 70,000 clones are present, roughly 90% being singletons, with the ten largest covering around 0.72%. This CDR3 is built from 18 residues. The J segment lost 5 bases and the V segment lost 4 bases, leaving 16 bases of the junction unmatched. The gene calls are TRBV5-3 and TRBJ2-2; 8 nucleotides align to TRBD2. TRBV5-3 is an open reading frame whose function is uncertain. The specimen was CD4+ T cells from PBMCs, collected after stem cell transplantation. The origin of this receptor is a human patient with POMP-related autoinflammation and immune dysregulation (PRAID). A share of the T cells may be of graft donor origin. This chain's CDR3 is CARSPHLIRTSRTGELFF. The CDR3 DNA reads TGTGCCAGAAGCCCCCACCTAATACGGACTAGCCGGACCGGGGAGCTGTTTTTT.